The 25 T cell receptor beta chains below all came from one sample that was sequenced in a study of relationships among human T cell subsets. The T cell receptor alpha and beta CDR3 regions were amplified from mRNA by semiquantitative ARM-PCR. Tagged nested gene-specific primers were used first, then communal superprimers amplified exponentially. TCRdb processed the multiplex PCR reads anew with MiXCR; each CDR3 protein has one entry. The sample holds over 13,000 distinct CDR3 sequences, about 60% seen once. Sequenced input: total T cells sorted from blood. Every receptor here comes from a man aged 35-49 years in good health.

The chain uses TRBV20-1 and TRBJ2-5; weak D call: TRBD2 (5 bases). CDR1 DFQATT and CDR2 SNEGSKA come from the germline V gene (reference sequence). V gave up 0 bases and J gave up 1 base, with 21 bases separating them. The CDR3 has 18 residues. CDR3 loop: CSARDPVGRAGPQETQYF. The CDR3 coding sequence is TGCAGTGCTAGAGATCCGGTAGGAAGGGCGGGCCCCCAAGAGACCCAGTACTTC.

This clonotype was recorded a few times. The rearrangement links TRBV7-9 to TRBJ2-7; tentatively, D is TRBD2 (6 bases). CDR3 length equals 15 residues. CDR1 is SEHNR and CDR2 is FQNEAQ in the germline V gene (reference sequence). V was clipped by 5 bases and J by 4 bases, with 18 bases between them. The CDR3 DNA reads as TGTGCCAGCAGCACTCGCGGGGTGACGAATTACGAGCAGTACTTC. Translated, it gives CASSTRGVTNYEQYF.

V is TRBV5-5 and J is TRBJ1-1; 9 bases agree with TRBD1. Germline V gene data show CDR1 as SGHKS and CDR2 as YYEKEE (reference sequence). The CDR3 length is 12 residues. J was trimmed by 8 bases and V by 7 bases; bases with no gene match: 6. The CDR3 DNA reads TGTGCCAGCCGTACAGGGGGCGCCGAAGCTTTCTTT. This gives the protein CASRTGGAEAFF. Full variable domain (outside the CDR3, taken from reference TRBV5-5 and TRBJ1-1): DAGVTQSPTHLIKTRGQQVTLRCSPISGHKSVSWYQQVLGQGPQFIFQYYEKEERGRGNFPDRFSARQFPNYSSELNVNALLLGDSALYLCASRTGGAEAFFGQGTRLTVV.

V gene TRBV27 combines with J gene TRBJ2-3; D call uncertain. The CDR3 spans 13 residues. Per germline, CDR1 MNHEY and CDR2 SMNVEV (reference sequence). Trimming took 2 bases from V and 2 from J, leaving 5 bases between them. CDR3: CASSLGHTDTQYF. CDR3 sequence (DNA): TGTGCCAGCAGTTTAGGGCACACAGATACGCAGTATTTT.

The chain joins TRBV12-3 or TRBV12-4 to TRBJ2-5, with D possibly called TRBD1 or TRBD2 (5 bases each). The CDR3 length is 12 residues. V lost 4 bases to trimming and J lost 4 bases, with 7 bases between them. CDR3 sequence (DNA): TGTGCCAGCAGTTCAGGGACAGAGACCCAGTACTTC. It yields the protein CASSSGTETQYF.

The V and J genes are TRBV30 and TRBJ2-4, with 7 bases that match TRBD1. V trimming: 5 bases; J trimming: 6 bases; junction bases outside the gene matches: 7. The CDR3 has 13 amino acids. Germline values: CDR1 GTSNPN, CDR2 SVGIG (reference sequence). DNA for the CDR3: TGTGCCTGGGCGGTTAACAGGGGAAACATTCAGTACTTC. This translates into CAWAVNRGNIQYF.

The chain has TRBV10-1 and TRBJ2-7, with D possibly being TRBD1 (7 bases). Germline CDR1 reads WNHNN; CDR2 reads SYGVQD (reference sequence). The V end was cut by 6 bases, the J end by 1 base, with 19 bases between. The CDR3 spans 16 residues. In nucleotides, the CDR3 is TGCGCCAGCAGGAAGACAGGGAGGCAAAAGTCCTACGAGCAGTACTTC. It encodes CASRKTGRQKSYEQYF.

A single count supports this clonotype. The J gene is TRBJ1-1, the V gene TRBV27; D is undetermined. V was cut by 0 bases and J by 6 bases, with 8 bases left in between. There are 13 residues in the CDR3. Germline V gives CDR1 MNHEY, CDR2 SMNVEV (reference sequence). The DNA of the CDR3 is TGTGCCAGCAGTTTATCGGGGTGGGCTGAAGCTTTCTTT. This codes for CASSLSGWAEAFF.

V gene TRBV19 combines with J gene TRBJ1-1, with unresolved D. The CDR3 is 15 amino acids. V was pared by 0 bases and J by 0 bases, with 8 bases between. Germline V CDR1 and CDR2: LNHDA, SQIVND (reference sequence). CDR3 sequence: CASSIDEALNTEAFF. In nucleotides, the CDR3 is TGTGCCAGTAGTATAGACGAAGCCTTGAACACTGAAGCTTTCTTT.

This clonotype turned up a few times. The chain employs TRBV14 and TRBJ2-1, with TRBD2 identical over 8 bases. V shed 3 bases and J 5 bases; nucleotides not matched to a gene: 12. The CDR3 is 17 residues long. Germline CDR1 is SGHDN and CDR2 is FVKESK. The CDR3 loop reads CASSQALSSGHNNEQFF. The CDR3 region has the DNA TGTGCCAGCAGCCAGGCCCTTTCTAGCGGGCATAACAATGAGCAGTTCTTC.

V usage is TRBV29-1 and J usage is TRBJ2-4; D is ambiguous. The germline V and J ends were trimmed by 3 bases and 6 bases, with 9 bases remaining between them. The germline V gene has CDR1 SQVTM and CDR2 ANQGSEA. This CDR3 contains 12 residues. The CDR3 sequence: CSVEGRPNIQYF. The CDR3 DNA reads as TGCAGCGTTGAGGGCAGGCCAAACATTCAGTACTTC.

The chain joins TRBV19 to TRBJ2-7; D gene uncertain. V was cut by 6 bases and J by 0 bases, with 15 bases left in between. CDR3 length: 15 residues. Germline values: CDR1 LNHDA, CDR2 SQIVND (reference sequence). CDR3 region: CASRVTKKGSYEQYF. The CDR3 nucleotides read TGTGCCAGTAGGGTGACAAAGAAGGGCTCCTACGAGCAGTACTTC.

The CDR3 sequence: CSVPSWAGNEQFF. Written as DNA, the CDR3 is TGCAGCGTTCCGTCGTGGGCAGGGAATGAGCAGTTCTTC. V is TRBV29-1 and J is TRBJ2-1; a weak D match, TRBD1 (5 bases). Germline values: CDR1 SQVTM, CDR2 ANQGSEA. The length of the CDR3 is 13 residues. The ends were cut back, 5 bases at V and 7 bases at J, with 15 bases in the middle.

This chain uses TRBV12-3 or TRBV12-4 with TRBJ1-1; tentative D call: TRBD1 (5 bases). Trimming shortened V by 8 bases and J by 1 base, and 8 bases separated the two germline ends. The CDR3 contains 12 residues. The DNA for the CDR3 is TGTGCCAGCGGGACGGCGAACACTGAAGCTTTCTTT. Residues: CASGTANTEAFF.

The chain is built from TRBV11-2 and TRBJ2-7; 7 bases are shared with TRBD2. This CDR3 is 15 amino acids long. The germline CDR1 and CDR2 sequences are SGHAT and FQNNGV. V lost 6 bases and J lost 2; bases outside the gene matches: 10. The CDR3 loop reads CASRAMAGVTYEQYF. The CDR3 DNA reads as TGTGCCAGCAGGGCCATGGCGGGGGTAACCTACGAGCAGTACTTC.

The CDR3 protein is CASSPANRAGKEQFF. The CDR3 coding sequence is TGTGCCAGCTCACCGGCGAACAGGGCAGGGAAGGAGCAGTTCTTC. The chain uses TRBV18 and TRBJ2-1; tentatively, D is TRBD1 (6 bases). The CDR3 extends over 15 amino acids. V was clipped by 3 bases and J by 10 bases, with 19 bases between them. Germline lookup yields CDR1 KGHSH and CDR2 LQKENI.

This chain connects TRBV10-2 to TRBJ2-7; 12 bases fit TRBD1. The CDR3 totals 13 residues. V was clipped by 9 bases and J by 6 bases; unmatched bases: 6. Germline CDR1 WSHSY, CDR2 SAAADI. CDR3 region: CASWDRGRSEQYF. CDR3 coding DNA: TGCGCCAGTTGGGACAGGGGGCGATCCGAGCAGTACTTC.

The V and J genes are TRBV20-1 and TRBJ2-3; 7 positions match TRBD2. Germline V gives CDR1 DFQATT, CDR2 SNEGSKA (reference sequence). This CDR3 has 21 amino acids. Unmatched junction bases numbered 26, after V lost 3 bases and J lost 2 bases. CDR3 DNA sequence: TGCAGTGCTAGTTTCTCACCTTTTTCTCCCTTAGCGGGCCTCCTCACAGATACGCAGTATTTT. Amino acid sequence: CSASFSPFSPLAGLLTDTQYF.

This clonotype was observed a handful of times. The rearrangement uses TRBV11-1 and TRBJ2-1; possibly TRBD2 for D (6 bases). V lost 4 bases, J lost 1 base, and 11 bases lay in between. The CDR3 is made up of 15 amino acids. Germline V gives CDR1 SGHAT, CDR2 FQDESV (reference sequence). The CDR3 nucleotides read TGTGCCAGCAGCTCCCGGGAGATGTCCTACAATGAGCAGTTCTTC. It encodes CASSSREMSYNEQFF.

The chain combines TRBV28 with TRBJ2-2, with TRBD1 matching 9 bases. CDR1 is MDHEN, CDR2 SYDVKM, per germline. The CDR3 sequence is 15 residues long. After removal of 3 bases from V and 6 bases from J, the junction contained 5 bases not matched to a gene. The CDR3 loop is CASSFGTGNSGELFF. CDR3 DNA: TGTGCCAGCAGTTTCGGGACAGGGAATTCCGGGGAGCTGTTTTTT. The full variable domain, in which reference TRBV28 and TRBJ2-2 provide the parts outside the CDR3, is DVKVTQSSRYLVKRTGEKVFLECVQDMDHENMFWYRQDPGLGLRLIYFSYDVKMKEKGDIPEGYSVSREKKERFSLILESASTNQTSMYLCASSFGTGNSGELFFGEGSRLTVL.

The rearrangement links TRBV7-2 to TRBJ2-1; 9 positions match TRBD2. V lost 4 bases and J lost 4; bases outside the gene matches: 5. Per germline, CDR1 SGHTA and CDR2 FQGNSA. The CDR3 covers 15 residues. CDR3 sequence (DNA): TGTGCCAGCAGCTGGAGCGGGGGGACGTACAATGAGCAGTTCTTC. It yields the protein CASSWSGGTYNEQFF.

This clonotype was seen a few times. The V call is TRBV6-6, the J call TRBJ2-5, with no clear D. Deletions cut 6 bases from V and 5 bases from J, with 7 bases between. This CDR3 is built from 11 residues. The V gene's germline CDR1 is MNHNY and CDR2 SVGAGI (reference sequence). CDR3 bases: TGTGCCAGCAGCCTACGTGAGACCCAGTACTTC. Translating it yields CASSLRETQYF.

J is TRBJ1-2 and V is TRBV14, with D uncertain. Looked up from germline, CDR1 is SGHDN and CDR2 is FVKESK. The ends were cut back, 0 bases at V and 2 bases at J, with 10 bases in the middle. The CDR3 contains 15 residues. Written as DNA, the CDR3 is TGTGCCAGCAGCCAAGATTGGAGTGGGAACTATGGCTACACCTTC. Encoded protein: CASSQDWSGNYGYTF.

V and J are TRBV4-1 and TRBJ2-7; 8 bases line up with TRBD1. CDR3 length equals 16 residues. The V and J ends lost 3 bases and 2 bases, in that order; junction bases with no gene match: 9. Germline CDR1 reads MGHRA; CDR2 reads YSYEKL. The CDR3 nucleotides are TGCGCCAGCAGCCAGCCCGGCCGGGACAGGACCTACGAGCAGTACTTC. Its protein is CASSQPGRDRTYEQYF.

This chain joins TRBV30 and TRBJ1-5; D not resolved. There are 14 residues in the CDR3. Germline CDR1 reads GTSNPN; CDR2 reads SVGIG (reference sequence). Trimming removed 2 bases from V and 0 bases from J, with 8 bases in between. CDR3 nucleotides: TGTGCCTGGAGTCTAAGGGTTAGCAATCAGCCCCAGCATTTT. Translating it yields CAWSLRVSNQPQHF.